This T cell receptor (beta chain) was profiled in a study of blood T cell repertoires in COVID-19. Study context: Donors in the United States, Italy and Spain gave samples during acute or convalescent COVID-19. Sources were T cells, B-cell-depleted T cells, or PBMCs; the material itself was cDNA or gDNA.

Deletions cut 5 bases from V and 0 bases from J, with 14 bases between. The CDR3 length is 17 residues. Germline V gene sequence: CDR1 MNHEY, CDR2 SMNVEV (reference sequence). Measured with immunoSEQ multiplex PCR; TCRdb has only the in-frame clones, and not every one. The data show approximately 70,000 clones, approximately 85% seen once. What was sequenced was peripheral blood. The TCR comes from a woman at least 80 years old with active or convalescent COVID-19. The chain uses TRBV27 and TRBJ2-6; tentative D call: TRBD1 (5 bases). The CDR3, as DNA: TGTGCCAGCAGTCCCAGGGTTGGGCCCTCTGGGGCCAACGTCCTGACTTTC. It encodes CASSPRVGPSGANVLTF.